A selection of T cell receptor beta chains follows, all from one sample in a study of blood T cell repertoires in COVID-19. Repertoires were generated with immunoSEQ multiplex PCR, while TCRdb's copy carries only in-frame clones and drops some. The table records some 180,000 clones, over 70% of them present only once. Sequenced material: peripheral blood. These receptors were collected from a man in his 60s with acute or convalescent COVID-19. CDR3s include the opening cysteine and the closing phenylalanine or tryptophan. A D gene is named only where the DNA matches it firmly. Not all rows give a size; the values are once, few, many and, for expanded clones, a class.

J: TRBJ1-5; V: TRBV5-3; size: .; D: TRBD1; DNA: TGTGCCAGAAGCTTGGGCTTTACAGGAGATATTGGACAGGCCAAAAATAGCAATCAGCCCCAGCATTTT; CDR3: CARSLGFTGDIGQAKNSNQPQHF
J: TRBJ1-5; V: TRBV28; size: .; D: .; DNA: TGTGCCAGCAGTTTCGTGCTAGGATCCCTTTTCGGGGAATTAGGAGGTGATCAGCCCCAGCATTTT; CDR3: CASSFVLGSLFGELGGDQPQHF
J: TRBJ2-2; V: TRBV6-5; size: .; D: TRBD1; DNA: TGTGCCAGCACGAGAGGACAGGGAAACACCGGGGAGCTGTTTTTT; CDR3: CASTRGQGNTGELFF
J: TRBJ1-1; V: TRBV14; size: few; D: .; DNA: TGTGCCAGCAGCCCCCCGGACAGACAGGTGTGGACCCAGAACACTGAAGCTTTCTTT; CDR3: CASSPPDRQVWTQNTEAFF
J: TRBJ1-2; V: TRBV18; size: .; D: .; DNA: TGTGCCAGCTCACCAGACAGGTTTGGTGGCTACACCTTC; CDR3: CASSPDRFGGYTF
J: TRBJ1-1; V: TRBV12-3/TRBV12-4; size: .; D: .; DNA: TGTGCCAGCAACGGGAGGAAGAACACTGAAGCTTTCTTT; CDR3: CASNGRKNTEAFF
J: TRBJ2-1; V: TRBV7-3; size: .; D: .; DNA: TGTGCCAGCAGCTTAAGGGGGGTTAGTCTGAGGAATGAGCAGTTCTTC; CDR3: CASSLRGVSLRNEQFF
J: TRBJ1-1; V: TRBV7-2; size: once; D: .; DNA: TGTGCCAGCAGCCTTATGACAGTGAACACTGAAGCTTTCTTT; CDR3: CASSLMTVNTEAFF
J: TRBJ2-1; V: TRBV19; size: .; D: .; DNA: TGTGCCAGTAGGGATGACTTTTGGAATGAGCAGTTCTTC; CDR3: CASRDDFWNEQFF
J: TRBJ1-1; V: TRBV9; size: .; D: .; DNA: TGTGCCAGCAGCGTAGGGGCCGACCTGAGGAACACTGAAGCTTTCTTT; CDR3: CASSVGADLRNTEAFF
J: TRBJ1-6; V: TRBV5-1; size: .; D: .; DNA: TGCGCCAGCAGCTTGGGTACAGGGTTCTATAATTCACCCCTCCACTTT; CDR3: CASSLGTGFYNSPLHF
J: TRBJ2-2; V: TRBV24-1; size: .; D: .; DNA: TGTGCCACCAGTGATTGGAGAGTGGCGAACACCGGGGAGCTGTTTTTT; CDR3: CATSDWRVANTGELFF
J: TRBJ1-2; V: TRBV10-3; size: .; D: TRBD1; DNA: TGTGCCATCAGTCCCGAAACAGGGGGCTATGGCTACACCTTC; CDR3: CAISPETGGYGYTF
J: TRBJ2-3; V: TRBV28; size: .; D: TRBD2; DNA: TGTGCCAGCAGCGACTCGAGGAGCGGGAGGGTATTGGCAGATACGCAGTATTTT; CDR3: CASSDSRSGRVLADTQYF
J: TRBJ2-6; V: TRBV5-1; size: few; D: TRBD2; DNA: TGCGCCAGCAGCTTGTCCGGCGGGAGCTCTGGGGCCAACGTCCTGACTTTC; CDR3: CASSLSGGSSGANVLTF
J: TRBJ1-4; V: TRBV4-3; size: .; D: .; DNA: TGCGCCAGCAGCCAAGATATCGGGCGGGGAAATGAAAAACTGTTTTTT; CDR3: CASSQDIGRGNEKLFF
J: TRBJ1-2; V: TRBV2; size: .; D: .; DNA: TGTGCCAGCAGTGCTCACCCCCCGGCACAGAACTATGGCTACACCTTC; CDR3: CASSAHPPAQNYGYTF
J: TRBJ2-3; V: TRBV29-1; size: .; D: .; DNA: TGCAGCGTCCAGACTCCGGGAAGTAAAGTTCGGACAGATACGCAGTATTTT; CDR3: CSVQTPGSKVRTDTQYF
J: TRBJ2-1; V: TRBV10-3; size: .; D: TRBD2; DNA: TGTGCCATCAGGGCAGCGGGAGTAATCAATGAGCAGTTCTTC; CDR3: CAIRAAGVINEQFF
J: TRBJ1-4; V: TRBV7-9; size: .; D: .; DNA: TGTGCCAGCGCACGCAGTGCAACTAATGAAAAACTGTTTTTT; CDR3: CASARSATNEKLFF
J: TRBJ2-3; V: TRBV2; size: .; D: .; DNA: TGTGCCAGCAGTGCCATGACAGATACGCAGTATTTT; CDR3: CASSAMTDTQYF
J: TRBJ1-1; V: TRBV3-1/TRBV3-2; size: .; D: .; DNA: TGTGCCAGCAGCCAAGAACAGGCGAACACTGAAGCTTTCTTT; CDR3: CASSQEQANTEAFF
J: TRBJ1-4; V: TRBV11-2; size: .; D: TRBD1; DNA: TGTGCCAGCAGCCCCATGAGGGGGACAGCCGAAAAACTGTTTTTT; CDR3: CASSPMRGTAEKLFF
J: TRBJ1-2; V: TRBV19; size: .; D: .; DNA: TGTGCCAGTAGTGAACAAAATAACTATGGCTACACCTTC; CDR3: CASSEQNNYGYTF
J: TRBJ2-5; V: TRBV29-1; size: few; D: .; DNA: TGCAGCGTTGACAGGGTGGAGACCCAGTACTTC; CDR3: CSVDRVETQYF
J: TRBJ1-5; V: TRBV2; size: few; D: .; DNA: TGTGCCAGCAGTGAATCCGGCAATCAGCCCCAGCATTTT; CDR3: CASSESGNQPQHF
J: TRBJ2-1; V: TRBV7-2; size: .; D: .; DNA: TGTGCCAGCAGCCCTTCTCTAGCTGGCTCCTACAATGAGCAGTTCTTC; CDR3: CASSPSLAGSYNEQFF
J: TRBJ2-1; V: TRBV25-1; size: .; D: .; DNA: TGTGCCAGCGAGGGGGGGGACCACCTCTATGAGCAGTTCTTC; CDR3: CASEGGDHLYEQFF
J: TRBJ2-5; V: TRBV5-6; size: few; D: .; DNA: TGTGCCAGCAGCTACGACTGGCTACAAGAGACCCAGTACTTC; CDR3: CASSYDWLQETQYF
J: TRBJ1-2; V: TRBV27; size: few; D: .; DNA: TGTGCCAGCAGTTTATCGATGAGTGTGGTCTATGGCTACACCTTC; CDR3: CASSLSMSVVYGYTF
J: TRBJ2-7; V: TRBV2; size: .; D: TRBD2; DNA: TGTGCCAGCAGCGTGCGGGGGTACGAGCAGTACTTC; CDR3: CASSVRGYEQYF
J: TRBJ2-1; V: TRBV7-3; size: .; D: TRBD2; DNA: TGTGCCAGCAGCTACGGGACTAGCTACAATGAGCAGTTCTTC; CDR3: CASSYGTSYNEQFF
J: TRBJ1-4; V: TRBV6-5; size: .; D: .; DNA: TGTGCCAGCAGTTATCGACAGTATAATGAAAAACTGTTTTTT; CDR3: CASSYRQYNEKLFF
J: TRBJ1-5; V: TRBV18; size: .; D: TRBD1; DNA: TGTGCCAGCTCACCAGGTACAGGGGGTCCTCAGCCCCAGCATTTT; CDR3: CASSPGTGGPQPQHF
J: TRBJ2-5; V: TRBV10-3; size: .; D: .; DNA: TGTGCCATCAGTGATTTTCGGTACCAAGAGACCCAGTACTTC; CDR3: CAISDFRYQETQYF
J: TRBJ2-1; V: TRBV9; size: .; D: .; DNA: TGTGCCAGCAGCCCCAGCCTTCTAGCGAAGGGCTACAATGAGCAGTTCTTC; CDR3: CASSPSLLAKGYNEQFF
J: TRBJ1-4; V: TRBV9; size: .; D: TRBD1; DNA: TGTGCCAGCAGCGTAGATGACAGGGCTAATGAAAAACTGTTTTTT; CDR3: CASSVDDRANEKLFF
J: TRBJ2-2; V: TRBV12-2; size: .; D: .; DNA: TGTGCAAGTCGCTTTGTGGACGGGACTAGCGGGAGAGTAAGGGAGTCCGGGGAGCTGTTTTTT; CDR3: CASRFVDGTSGRVRESGELFF
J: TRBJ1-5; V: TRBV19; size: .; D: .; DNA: TGTGCCAGTAGTCGAGGGTTTCTGGGGGCGAGCAATCAGCCCCAGCATTTT; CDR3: CASSRGFLGASNQPQHF
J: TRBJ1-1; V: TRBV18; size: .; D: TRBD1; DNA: TGTGCCAGCTCTTCCGGGACAGCGAACACTGAAGCTTTCTTT; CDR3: CASSSGTANTEAFF
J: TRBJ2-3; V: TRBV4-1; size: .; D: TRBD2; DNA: TGCGCCAGCAGCCCGTTAGCGGGGGAAGTCACAGATACGCAGTATTTT; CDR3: CASSPLAGEVTDTQYF
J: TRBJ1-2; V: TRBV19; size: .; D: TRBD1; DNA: TGTGCCAGTAGTTCTCAGGGGGCGATATATGGCTACACCTTC; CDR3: CASSSQGAIYGYTF
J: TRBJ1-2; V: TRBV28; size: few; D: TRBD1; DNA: TGTGCCAGCAGTCCCACGGTGGGACGGGACAGAATCTATGGCTACACCTTC; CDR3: CASSPTVGRDRIYGYTF
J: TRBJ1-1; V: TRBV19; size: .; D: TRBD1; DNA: TGTGCCAGTAGTAGGACAGGGGCAGGGAACACTGAAGCTTTCTTT; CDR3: CASSRTGAGNTEAFF
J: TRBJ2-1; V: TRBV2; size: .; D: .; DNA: TGTGCCAGCAGTGACCACTCCTACAATGAGCAGTTCTTC; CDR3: CASSDHSYNEQFF
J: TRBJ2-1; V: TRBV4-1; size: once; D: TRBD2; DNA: TGCGCCAGCAGTTATCCCGGGACTAGCGGGAGATTGGATGAGCAGTTCTTC; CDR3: CASSYPGTSGRLDEQFF
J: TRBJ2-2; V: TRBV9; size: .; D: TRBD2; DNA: TGTGCCAGCAGCGTAGGGGGCGGGGGCACCGGGGAGCTGTTTTTT; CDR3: CASSVGGGGTGELFF
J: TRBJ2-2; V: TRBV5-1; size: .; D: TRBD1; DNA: TGCGCCAGCAGCTGGACCGGGACAGGAGGTTCGGGGGAGCTGTTTTTT; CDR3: CASSWTGTGGSGELFF
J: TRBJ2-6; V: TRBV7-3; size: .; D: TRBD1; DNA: TGTGCCAGCACCAGACAGGGGACGGGGGCCAACGTCCTGACTTTC; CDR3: CASTRQGTGANVLTF
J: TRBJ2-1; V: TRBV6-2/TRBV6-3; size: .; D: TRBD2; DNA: TGTGCCAGCAGTTCCTTCTCCGGGACTAGCGGATACCAGTTCTTC; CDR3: CASSSFSGTSGYQFF
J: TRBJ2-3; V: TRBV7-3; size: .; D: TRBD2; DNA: TGTGCCAGCAGACTAGCGGGGGGCACAGATACGCAGTATTTT; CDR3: CASRLAGGTDTQYF
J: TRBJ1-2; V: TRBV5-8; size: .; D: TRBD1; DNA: TGTGCCAGCAGTTCCGACAGGGACGGCTACACCTTC; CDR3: CASSSDRDGYTF
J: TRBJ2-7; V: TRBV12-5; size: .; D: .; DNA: TGTGCTAGTGGACCCCAGGGGAGAGCCTACGAGCAGTACTTC; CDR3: CASGPQGRAYEQYF
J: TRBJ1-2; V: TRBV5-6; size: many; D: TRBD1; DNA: TGTGCCAGCAGCTTGGAGGATACAGGGGACTATGGCTACACCTTC; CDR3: CASSLEDTGDYGYTF
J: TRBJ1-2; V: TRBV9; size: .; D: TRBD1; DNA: TGTGCCAGCAGCCCCGGGGACAGGGGGAACTATGGCTACACCTTC; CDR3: CASSPGDRGNYGYTF
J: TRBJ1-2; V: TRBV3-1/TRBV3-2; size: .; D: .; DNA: TGTGCCAGCAGCCCCTCTCCCCGGGTTTTAGACGGCTACACCTTC; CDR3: CASSPSPRVLDGYTF
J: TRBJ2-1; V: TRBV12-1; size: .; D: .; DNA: TGTGCCAGCAGCCCGGACAGGGACCATGAGCAGTTCTTC; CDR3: CASSPDRDHEQFF
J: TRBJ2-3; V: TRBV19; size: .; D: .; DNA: TGTGCCAGTAGTCTCACCCACGGGAGTGGGGAGGGGGCAGATACGCAGTATTTT; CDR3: CASSLTHGSGEGADTQYF